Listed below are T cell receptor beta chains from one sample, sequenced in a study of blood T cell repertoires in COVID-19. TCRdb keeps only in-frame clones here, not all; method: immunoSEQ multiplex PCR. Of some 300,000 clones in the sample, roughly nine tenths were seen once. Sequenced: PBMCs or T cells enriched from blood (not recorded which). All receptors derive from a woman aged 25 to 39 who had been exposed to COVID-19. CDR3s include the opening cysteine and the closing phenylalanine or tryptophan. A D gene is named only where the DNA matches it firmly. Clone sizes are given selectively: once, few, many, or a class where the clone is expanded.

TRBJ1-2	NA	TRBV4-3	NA	CASSHSKGHLYGYTF	TGCGCCAGCAGCCACTCGAAGGGACACCTCTATGGCTACACCTTC
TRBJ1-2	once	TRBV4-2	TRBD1	CASSPGDSRYGYTF	TGTGCCAGCAGCCCCGGGGACAGTCGATATGGCTACACCTTC
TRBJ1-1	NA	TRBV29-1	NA	CSVESAEVTEAFF	TGCAGCGTTGAATCGGCAGAGGTCACTGAAGCTTTCTTT
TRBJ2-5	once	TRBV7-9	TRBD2	CASSLGRGGPFETQYF	TGTGCCAGCAGCTTAGGTCGCGGGGGGCCATTCGAGACCCAGTACTTC
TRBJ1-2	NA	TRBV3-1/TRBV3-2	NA	CASSQGAYGYTF	TGTGCCAGCAGCCAGGGCGCCTATGGCTACACCTTC
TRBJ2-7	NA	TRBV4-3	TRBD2	CASSQDLTSGASLPGRGQYF	TGCGCCAGCAGCCAAGATTTGACTAGCGGGGCGTCCCTACCCGGCCGAGGGCAGTACTTC
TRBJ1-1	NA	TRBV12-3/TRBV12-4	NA	CASSLREDTEAFF	TGTGCCAGCAGTTTAAGGGAGGACACTGAAGCTTTCTTT
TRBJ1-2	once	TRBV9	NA	CASSPTSGINGYTF	TGTGCCAGCAGTCCCACTTCAGGTATCAATGGCTACACCTTC
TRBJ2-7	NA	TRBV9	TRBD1	CASSFSTGPTIYEQYF	TGTGCCAGCAGCTTCTCGACAGGGCCGACCATCTACGAGCAGTACTTC
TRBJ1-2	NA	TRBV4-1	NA	CASSQYSFDVGYTF	TGCGCCAGCAGCCAATATAGTTTTGATGTGGGCTACACCTTC
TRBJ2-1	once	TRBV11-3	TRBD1	CASSAGQGTYNEQFF	TGTGCCAGCAGCGCGGGACAGGGGACCTACAATGAGCAGTTCTTC
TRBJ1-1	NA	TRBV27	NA	CASRRDMNTEAFF	TGTGCCAGCAGAAGAGATATGAACACTGAAGCTTTCTTT
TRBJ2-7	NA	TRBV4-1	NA	CASSQAHKSSYEQYF	TGCGCCAGCAGCCAAGCCCACAAAAGCTCCTACGAGCAGTACTTC
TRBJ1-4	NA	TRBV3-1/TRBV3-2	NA	CASSQEAHATNEKLFF	TGTGCCAGCAGCCAAGAGGCACATGCAACTAATGAAAAACTGTTTTTT
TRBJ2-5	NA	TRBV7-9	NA	CASSADTGVQTQYF	TGTGCCAGCAGCGCCGACACCGGCGTTCAGACCCAGTACTTC
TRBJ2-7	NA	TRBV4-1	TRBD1	CASSLVGTGGGEQYF	TGCGCCAGCAGCCTGGTCGGGACAGGGGGTGGCGAGCAGTACTTC
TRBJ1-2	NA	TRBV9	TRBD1	CASSAPRDRGSGYGYTF	TGTGCCAGCAGCGCCCCACGGGACAGGGGGTCAGGGTATGGCTACACCTTC
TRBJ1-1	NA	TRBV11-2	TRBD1	CASSSSDRGMNTEAFF	TGTGCCAGCAGCTCATCCGACAGGGGGATGAACACTGAAGCTTTCTTT
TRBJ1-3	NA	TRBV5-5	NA	CASSSDAWGRARNTIYF	TGTGCCAGCAGCTCGGACGCCTGGGGGAGGGCCAGAAACACCATATATTTT
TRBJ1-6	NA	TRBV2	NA	CASSRGSPLHF	TGTGCCAGCAGCAGGGGATCACCCCTCCACTTT
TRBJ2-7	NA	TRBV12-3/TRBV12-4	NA	CASSFRDNYEQYF	TGTGCCAGCAGTTTCCGGGACAACTACGAGCAGTACTTC
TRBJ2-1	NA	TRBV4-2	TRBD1	CASSHDRGGYNEQFF	TGTGCCAGCAGCCATGACAGGGGGGGCTACAATGAGCAGTTCTTC
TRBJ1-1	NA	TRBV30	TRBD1	CAGSSGTAMNTEAFF	TGTGCCGGTTCATCAGGGACAGCCATGAACACTGAAGCTTTCTTT
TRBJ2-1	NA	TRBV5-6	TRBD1	CASSSAGTGGNNEQFF	TGTGCCAGCAGCTCGGCCGGGACAGGGGGTAACAATGAGCAGTTCTTC
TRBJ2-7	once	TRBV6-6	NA	CASSYLQAYEQYF	TGTGCCAGCAGTTACCTTCAGGCCTACGAGCAGTACTTC
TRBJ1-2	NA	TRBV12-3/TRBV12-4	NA	CASSVANYGYTF	TGTGCCAGCAGCGTAGCTAACTATGGCTACACCTTC
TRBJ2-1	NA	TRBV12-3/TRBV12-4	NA	CASSYKLEQFF	TGTGCCAGCAGTTACAAACTAGAGCAGTTCTTC
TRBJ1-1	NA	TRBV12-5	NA	CASGFMNTEAFF	TGTGCTAGTGGTTTCATGAACACTGAAGCTTTCTTT
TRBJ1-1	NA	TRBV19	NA	CASSIGLLVGWEGGPTEAFF	TGTGCCAGTAGTATTGGTCTTCTCGTGGGTTGGGAGGGGGGCCCCACTGAAGCTTTCTTT
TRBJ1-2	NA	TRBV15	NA	CATSRDKGRGYGYTF	TGTGCCACCAGCAGAGATAAGGGCAGGGGCTATGGCTACACCTTC
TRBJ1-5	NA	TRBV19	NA	CASSALNGQPQHF	TGTGCCAGTAGTGCACTGAATGGTCAGCCCCAGCATTTT
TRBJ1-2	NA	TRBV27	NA	CASSPSRVDGYTF	TGTGCCAGCAGCCCCTCCAGGGTGGATGGCTACACCTTC
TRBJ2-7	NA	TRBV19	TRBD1	CASSMAPWTGFRHEQYF	TGTGCCAGTAGTATGGCCCCCTGGACAGGGTTCCGCCACGAGCAGTACTTC
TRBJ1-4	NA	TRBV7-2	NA	CASSFRHSGEKLFF	TGTGCCAGCAGCTTCCGGCATTCAGGGGAAAAACTGTTTTTT
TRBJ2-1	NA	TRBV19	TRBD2	CASSIGGGDYNEQFF	TGTGCCAGTAGTATCGGCGGGGGTGACTACAATGAGCAGTTCTTC
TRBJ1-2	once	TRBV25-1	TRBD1	CASNTGQGLYGYTF	TGTGCCAGCAACACCGGACAGGGGCTATATGGCTACACCTTC
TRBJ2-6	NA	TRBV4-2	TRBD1	CASSQEGGGSGANVLTF	TGTGCCAGCAGCCAAGAAGGGGGCGGATCCGGGGCCAACGTCCTGACTTTC
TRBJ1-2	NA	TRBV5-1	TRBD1	CASSITGGRGYTF	TGCGCCAGCAGCATTACAGGGGGACGAGGCTACACCTTC
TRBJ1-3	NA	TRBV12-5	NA	CASGQGPGNTIYF	TGTGCTAGTGGACAGGGACCTGGAAACACCATATATTTT
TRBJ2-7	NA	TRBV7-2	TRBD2	CASSPAAGASYEQYF	TGTGCCAGCAGCCCCGCAGCGGGGGCTTCCTACGAGCAGTACTTC
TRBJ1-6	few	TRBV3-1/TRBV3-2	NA	CASSPLGNGSPLHF	TGTGCCAGCAGCCCTCTGGGCAATGGTTCACCCCTCCACTTT
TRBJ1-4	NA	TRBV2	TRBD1	CASSETGGEKLFF	TGTGCCAGCAGTGAAACAGGGGGGGAAAAACTGTTTTTT
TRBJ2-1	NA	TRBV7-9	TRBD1	CASSAGQGAYNEQFF	TGTGCCAGCAGCGCCGGACAGGGGGCGTACAATGAGCAGTTCTTC
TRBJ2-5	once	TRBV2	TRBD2	CASSGRGSHQETQYF	TGTGCCAGCAGCGGGAGGGGGAGCCACCAAGAGACCCAGTACTTC
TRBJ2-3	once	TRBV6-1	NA	CASSVLAGRPTDTQYF	TGTGCCAGCAGTGTGTTGGCGGGGCGACCCACAGATACGCAGTATTTT
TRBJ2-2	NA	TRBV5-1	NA	CASSPDLRDTTGELFF	TGCGCCAGCAGCCCGGACCTCCGGGACACCACCGGGGAGCTGTTTTTT
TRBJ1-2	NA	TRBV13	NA	CASSPRGGGGYGYTF	TGTGCCAGCAGCCCCCGGGGGGGCGGTGGGTATGGCTACACCTTC
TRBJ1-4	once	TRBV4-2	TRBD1	CASSHPPGTENEKLFF	TGTGCCAGCAGCCACCCCCCTGGGACAGAGAATGAAAAACTGTTTTTT
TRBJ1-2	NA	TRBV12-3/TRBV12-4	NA	CASSLTGNYGYTF	TGTGCCAGCAGCTTAACAGGGAACTATGGCTACACCTTC
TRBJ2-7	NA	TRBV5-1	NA	CASTWGGASYEQYF	TGCGCCAGCACCTGGGGGGGGGCCTCCTACGAGCAGTACTTC